This T cell receptor beta chain is drawn from a study of OX40 agonist ivuxolimab in advanced cancers. The protocol was immunoSEQ multiplex PCR, while the TCRdb copy is restricted to in-frame clones and leaves out a portion. This table has fewer than 85,000 clones, 80% to 90% appearing once. With V trimmed by 3 bases and J by 7 bases, 13 bases remained unmatched. CDR3 length: 17 residues. The germline gives CDR1 SGHTA, CDR2 FQGNSA. Sequenced here: CD4+ or CD8+ T cells sorted from blood, sampled in a trial of the OX40 agonist ivuxolimab. The TCR sequence derives from an adult with an advanced solid tumor such as melanoma, head and neck, liver or kidney cancer. The chain links TRBV7-2 to TRBJ2-1; 9 nucleotides agree with TRBD2. CDR3 amino acids: CASSFRISSGGRNEQFF. CDR3 bases: TGTGCCAGCAGCTTTCGCATTAGTAGCGGGGGCCGGAATGAGCAGTTCTTC.